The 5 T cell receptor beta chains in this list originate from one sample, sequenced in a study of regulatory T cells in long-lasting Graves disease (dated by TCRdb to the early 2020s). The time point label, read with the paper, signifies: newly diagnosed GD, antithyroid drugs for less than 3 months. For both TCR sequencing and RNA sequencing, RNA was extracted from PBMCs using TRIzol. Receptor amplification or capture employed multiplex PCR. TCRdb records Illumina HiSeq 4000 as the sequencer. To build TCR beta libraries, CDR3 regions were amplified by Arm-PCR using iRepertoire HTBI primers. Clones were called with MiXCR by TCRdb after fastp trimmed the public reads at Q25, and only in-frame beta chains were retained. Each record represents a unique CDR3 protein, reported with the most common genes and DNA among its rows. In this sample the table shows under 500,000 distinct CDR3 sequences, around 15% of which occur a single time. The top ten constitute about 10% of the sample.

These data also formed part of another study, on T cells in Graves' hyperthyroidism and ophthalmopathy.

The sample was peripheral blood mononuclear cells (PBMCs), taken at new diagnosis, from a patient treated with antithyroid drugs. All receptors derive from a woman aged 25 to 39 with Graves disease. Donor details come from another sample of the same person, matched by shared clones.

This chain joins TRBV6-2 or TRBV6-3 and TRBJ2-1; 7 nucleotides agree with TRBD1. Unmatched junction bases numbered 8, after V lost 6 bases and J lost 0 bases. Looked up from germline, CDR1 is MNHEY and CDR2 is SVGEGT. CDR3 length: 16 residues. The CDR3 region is CASSQGWDSSYNEQFF. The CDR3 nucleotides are TGTGCCAGCAGCCAAGGGTGGGACAGCTCCTACAATGAGCAGTTCTTC.

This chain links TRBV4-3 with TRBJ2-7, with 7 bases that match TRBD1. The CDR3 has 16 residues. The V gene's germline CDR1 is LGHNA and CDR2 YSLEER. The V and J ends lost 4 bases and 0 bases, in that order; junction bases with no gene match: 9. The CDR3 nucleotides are TGCGCCAGCAGCCGCCGAGGGGGCACAAGCTCCTACGAGCAGTACTTC. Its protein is CASSRRGGTSSYEQYF.

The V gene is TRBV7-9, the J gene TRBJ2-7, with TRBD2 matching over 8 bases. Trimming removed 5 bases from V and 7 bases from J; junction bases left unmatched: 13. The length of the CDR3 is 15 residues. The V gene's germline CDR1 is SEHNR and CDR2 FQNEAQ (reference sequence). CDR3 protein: CASSAATGGPREQYF. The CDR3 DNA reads TGTGCCAGCAGCGCCGCCACGGGAGGGCCAAGGGAGCAGTACTTC.

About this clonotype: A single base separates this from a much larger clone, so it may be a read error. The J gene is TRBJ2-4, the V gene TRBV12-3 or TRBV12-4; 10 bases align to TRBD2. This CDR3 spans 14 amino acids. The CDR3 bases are TGTGCCGGCAGTTCGGGACTAGCGAAAAACATTCAGTACTTC. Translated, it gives CAGSSGLAKNIQYF.

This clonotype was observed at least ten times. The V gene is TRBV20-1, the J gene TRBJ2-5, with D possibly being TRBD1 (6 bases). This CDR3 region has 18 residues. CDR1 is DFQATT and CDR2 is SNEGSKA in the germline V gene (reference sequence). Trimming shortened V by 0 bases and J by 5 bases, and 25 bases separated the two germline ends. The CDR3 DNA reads TGCAGTGCTAGAGATGACCCCTCTGTCAGGGGTACTCTCGAGACCCAGTACTTC. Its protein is CSARDDPSVRGTLETQYF.